The entry that follows covers one T cell receptor beta chain sequence. The antigen remains undetermined. V was trimmed by 0 bases and J by 2 bases, leaving 9 bases between them. The CDR3 runs 15 residues. The V gene's germline CDR1 is SGHNT and CDR2 YYREEE (reference sequence). The method was immunoSEQ multiplex PCR; TCRdb's version includes in-frame clones alone and lacks a portion of them. This table has 140,000 to 150,000 clones, about 93% appearing once. This sample is drawn from a study of T cell responses to AZD1222 COVID-19 vaccine. Study details: Whether given at about 4 or about 12 weeks, second doses were pooled. General study points: Spike-wide coverage was observed for vaccine-associated CD4 TCRs, with dominant responses at 160-218 and 743-854. Seropositive AZD1222 recipients at baseline numbered only five or six.

This clonotype originated in an adult in good health. The chain links TRBV5-4 to TRBJ2-1, with D unresolved. The material sequenced was peripheral blood, taken on day 0 of AZD1222 vaccination. CDR3 nucleotides: TGTGCCAGCAGCTTGGGTGGAATTCCCTACAATGAGCAGTTCTTC. Its translation is CASSLGGIPYNEQFF.